Listed below are T cell receptor beta chains from one sample, sequenced in a study of T cell changes during pregnancy in multiple sclerosis. The assay was immunoSEQ multiplex PCR, and TCRdb's table has in-frame clones only and misses some. The repertoire includes under 65,000 clones, roughly 90% of them detected once, and around 0.66% sits in the top ten. The source was CD4+ T cells from peripheral blood mononuclear cells, collected after pregnancy. These receptors came from a female donor with multiple sclerosis, enrolled in a pregnancy study. Both conserved end residues are part of each CDR3.

v_gene,len,CDR3aa
TRBV12-5,13,CASGWAGLQPQHF
TRBV10-3,16,CAISEHSGGAVDEQFF
TRBV5-1,15,CASSLLAENTDTQYF
TRBV6-5,14,CASSARQGPYEQYF
TRBV27,17,CASSRTPGQVSGNTIYF
TRBV19,15,CASSINPSGLYEQYF
TRBV6-5,15,CASSYSKGGNSPLHF
TRBV7-3,13,CASSLGQNTEAFF
TRBV19,15,CASRGLGDKAYEQYF
TRBV6-5,14,CASSSNQPGQPQHF
TRBV6-5,13,CASSSGQGTGYTF
TRBV5-6,14,CASSLVTGNQPQHF
TRBV6-5,14,CASRGTGGNYGYTF
TRBV6-4,22,CASSDLGGTEVVEGVTNQPQHF
TRBV18,16,CASSPLRQASGNTIYF
TRBV9,15,CASSVGRVSGNTIYF
TRBV5-6,12,CASSISGYEQYF
TRBV5-1,15,CASSLETGLNTEAFF
TRBV9,18,CASSLDLGQGGSGNTIYF
TRBV5-4,12,CASSLTGAGEYF
TRBV27,14,CASSPLGGRLGYTF
TRBV2,14,CASGRDGFNQPQHF
TRBV10-3,14,CAIFRGTGDYEQYF
TRBV5-1,14,CASSFLSGGNEQFF
TRBV7-2,19,CASSSTRYGTGGGNQPQHF
TRBV7-8,17,CASSLVVWGQEIQPQHF
TRBV19,16,CASSIEGPGRGTEAFF
TRBV7-2,16,CASSQVGTGVSYEQYF
TRBV5-6,15,CASSYPSTASYGYTF
TRBV6-4,15,CASSEEGGKGTEAFF
TRBV5-1,15,CASSLSGGAEDTQYF
TRBV6-5,15,CASSPLGTAFYEQYF
TRBV7-7,15,CASSRTSAGTDTQYF
TRBV9,17,CASSVEGTGYYSYEQYF
TRBV11-1,12,CASGGQGFEAFF
TRBV6-6,12,CASSYSNGPQHF
TRBV4-3,15,CASSREGQATYEQYF